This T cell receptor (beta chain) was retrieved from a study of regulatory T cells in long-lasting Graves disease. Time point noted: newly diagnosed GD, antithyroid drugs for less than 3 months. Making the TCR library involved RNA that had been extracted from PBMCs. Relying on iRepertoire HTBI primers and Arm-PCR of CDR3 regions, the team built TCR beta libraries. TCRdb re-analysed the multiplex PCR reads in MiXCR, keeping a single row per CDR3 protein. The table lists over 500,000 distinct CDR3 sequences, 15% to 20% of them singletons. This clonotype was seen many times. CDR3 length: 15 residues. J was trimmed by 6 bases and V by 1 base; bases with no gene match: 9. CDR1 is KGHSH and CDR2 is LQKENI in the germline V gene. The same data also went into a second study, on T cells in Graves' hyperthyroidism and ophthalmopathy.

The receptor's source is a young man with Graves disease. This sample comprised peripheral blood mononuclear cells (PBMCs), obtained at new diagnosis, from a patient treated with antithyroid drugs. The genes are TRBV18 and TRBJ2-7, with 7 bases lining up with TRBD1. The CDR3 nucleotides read TGTGCCAGCTCACCACTACAGGGGCTGCAGGGCGAGCAGTACTTC. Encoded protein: CASSPLQGLQGEQYF.